Below are 32 T cell receptor beta chains sequenced from a single sample in a study of blood T cell repertoires in COVID-19. The data were produced by immunoSEQ multiplex PCR, yet TCRdb's version contains in-frame clones alone and is incomplete. The table has approximately 190,000 clones, around four fifths seen once; the top ten hold less than 20%. Sequences were obtained from peripheral blood. Receptor source: a human donor in a cohort sampled during active COVID-19.

The chain carries TRBV27 and TRBJ1-2; 8 positions agree with TRBD1. This CDR3 has 14 amino acids. The V segment lost 6 bases and the J segment 4 bases; nucleotides outside the gene matches: 7. Germline CDR1 MNHEY, CDR2 SMNVEV (reference sequence). The CDR3 DNA follows: TGTGCCAGCAGACTAACAGGGGGTACCTATGGCTACACCTTC. This codes for CASRLTGGTYGYTF.

The chain couples TRBV14 to TRBJ1-2; D gene unclear. Germline V gene sequence: CDR1 SGHDN, CDR2 FVKESK. Trimming removed 4 bases at V and 2 bases at J, with 8 bases between. This CDR3 is built from 13 residues. The CDR3 coding sequence is TGTGCCAGCAGCCCTAGCGGGAACTATGGCTACACCTTC. Amino acids: CASSPSGNYGYTF.

The chain is built from TRBV3-1 (or the pseudogene TRBV3-2) and TRBJ2-4; 7 bases agree with TRBD2. The CDR3 runs 16 residues. Per the germline V gene, CDR1 is LGHDT and CDR2 is YNNKEL (reference sequence). Unmatched junction bases numbered 2, after V lost 0 bases and J lost 0 bases. In DNA form, the CDR3 reads TGTGCCAGCAGCCAAGAGGGGACTATAGCCAAAAACATTCAGTACTTC. Its protein is CASSQEGTIAKNIQYF.

The chain links TRBV19 to TRBJ2-1; TRBD2 matches at 12 bases. The CDR3 sequence is 18 residues long. The V and J ends lost 6 bases and 7 bases, in that order; junction bases with no gene match: 16. Germline CDR1 and CDR2: LNHDA and SQIVND (reference sequence). CDR3 bases: TGTGCCAGTAGCTACCCCCCCTCGACTAGCGGGAGAAGGAATGAGCAGTTCTTC. This sequence encodes CASSYPPSTSGRRNEQFF. Filled out from reference TRBV19 and TRBJ2-1, the complete variable domain reads DGGITQSPKYLFRKEGQNVTLSCEQNLNHDAMYWYRQDPGQGLRLIYYSQIVNDFQKGDIAEGYSVSREKKESFPLTVTSAQKNPTAFYLCASSYPPSTSGRRNEQFFGPGTRLTVL.

This clone was seen once. The rearrangement joins TRBV5-1 to TRBJ1-2; weak D call: TRBD1 (6 bases). V shed 4 bases and J shed 8 bases, with 15 bases lying between them. Germline-derived CDR1 and CDR2 are SGHRS and YFSETQ. This CDR3 contains 13 residues. CDR3 sequence reads: CASSLKGEHGYTF. The CDR3 DNA sequence: TGCGCCAGCAGCCTAAAGGGGGAACACGGCTACACCTTC.

This chain links TRBV14 with TRBJ2-7; TRBD2 matches at 10 bases. V gave up 1 base and J gave up 4 bases; unmatched junction bases: 4. The CDR3 has 15 residues. Looked up from germline, CDR1 is SGHDN and CDR2 is FVKESK. The CDR3 sequence: CASSQALAGKYEQYF. DNA of the CDR3: TGTGCCAGCAGCCAAGCACTAGCGGGAAAGTACGAGCAGTACTTC.

The chain has TRBV18 and TRBJ1-2; D remains unclear. Germline V gene lookup returns CDR1 KGHSH and CDR2 LQKENI. V lost 2 bases, J lost 6 bases, and 10 bases lay in between. This CDR3 is built from 13 residues. The DNA of the CDR3 is TGTGCCAGCTCACCAAAGTTGATAGATGGCTACACCTTC. Translating it yields CASSPKLIDGYTF.

The rearrangement links TRBV10-2 to TRBJ1-6; the D is unclear. The CDR3 runs to 14 residues. Germline V CDR1 and CDR2: WSHSY, SAAADI. Trimming shortened V by 2 bases and J by 6 bases, and 8 bases separated the two germline ends. The CDR3 nucleotides read TGCGCCAGCAGTGAGGTGGGCGTTAATTCACCCCTCCACTTT. Translating gives CASSEVGVNSPLHF.

The rearrangement uses TRBV11-3 and TRBJ2-1; D might be TRBD1 (5 bases). V was cut by 5 bases and J by 6 bases, with 14 bases left in between. The CDR3 consists of 14 residues. Germline assignment: CDR1 SGHNT and CDR2 YENEEA. CDR3 DNA: TGTGCCAGCAGCCTCTTAAGGGGCCTCAATGAGCAGTTCTTC. Translating gives CASSLLRGLNEQFF.

The chain couples TRBV4-2 to TRBJ2-3; 7 bases align to TRBD2. This CDR3 contains 15 residues. Germline values: CDR1 LGHNA, CDR2 YNFKEQ. Trimming at V came to 4 bases and at J to 1 base, leaving 5 bases not matched to a gene. The CDR3 loop is CASSRLSGGTDTQYF. For the CDR3, the DNA is TGTGCCAGCAGCCGGCTAAGCGGGGGCACAGATACGCAGTATTTT.

This clone was detected only once. The V and J genes are TRBV10-3 and TRBJ2-3; possibly TRBD1 for D (6 bases). Deletions cut 10 bases from V and 2 bases from J, with 16 bases between. The CDR3 loop spans 14 amino acids. Germline V gives CDR1 ENHRY, CDR2 SYGVKD. The CDR3 coding sequence is TGTGCCAGCATGGACAGTGGGTACACAGATACGCAGTATTTT. This encodes CASMDSGYTDTQYF.

The chain couples TRBV5-1 to TRBJ1-4; 9 nucleotides match TRBD1. There are 14 residues in the CDR3. J was trimmed by 5 bases and V by 4 bases; bases with no gene match: 3. CDR1 and CDR2 (germline): SGHRS, YFSETQ. The CDR3, as DNA: TGCGCCAGCAGCCCCGGGACAGGGAATGAAAAACTGTTTTTT. This gives the protein CASSPGTGNEKLFF.

This chain joins TRBV9 and TRBJ1-2; D possibly corresponds to TRBD1 (5 bases). In germline, CDR1 is SGDLS, CDR2 YYNGEE. The CDR3 has 15 residues. V lost 5 bases and J 3 bases, leaving 17 bases between the germline ends. The CDR3 DNA reads TGTGCCAGCAGTCCCACCTCGGGGACTGACTATGGCTACACCTTC. As protein: CASSPTSGTDYGYTF.

The gene calls are TRBV7-9 and TRBJ2-1; D unclear. The V end lost 3 bases, the J end lost 10 bases, and 10 bases lay between the germline ends. CDR3 length equals 12 residues. The germline CDR1 and CDR2 sequences are SEHNR and FQNEAQ (reference sequence). CDR3 in amino acids: CASSFSAGEQFF. CDR3 DNA sequence: TGTGCCAGCAGCTTTTCGGCCGGGGAGCAGTTCTTC.

The V call is TRBV5-6, the J call TRBJ1-3, with D possibly matching TRBD1 (5 bases). Per the germline V gene, CDR1 is SGHDT and CDR2 is YYEEEE. The CDR3 loop spans 15 amino acids. The V end was cut by 3 bases, the J end by 0 bases, with 10 bases between. CDR3 protein: CASSWYRSSGNTIYF. Here the CDR3 DNA reads TGTGCCAGCAGCTGGTACAGGTCCTCTGGAAACACCATATATTTT.

The V call is TRBV18, the J call TRBJ1-1; D is perhaps TRBD1 (5 bases). With 3 bases removed from V and 0 bases from J, the gap between germline ends came to 23 bases. The CDR3 loop spans 19 amino acids. Germline CDR1 is KGHSH and CDR2 is LQKENI. CDR3 sequence (DNA): TGTGCCAGCTCACCTGGGCTGGGCGGGTTCGGGGGAATGAACACTGAAGCTTTCTTT. Translating gives CASSPGLGGFGGMNTEAFF.

J is TRBJ1-5 and V is TRBV19; D is possibly TRBD1 (5 bases). Germline CDR1 LNHDA, CDR2 SQIVND (reference sequence). Trimming cost V 5 bases and J 2 bases, with 16 bases left between them. The CDR3 contains 16 residues. CDR3 sequence (DNA): TGTGCCAGTAGTCATCGGCGGTCGGGGGGCAATCAGCCCCAGCATTTT. Translating it yields CASSHRRSGGNQPQHF.

V usage is TRBV18 and J usage is TRBJ1-4; no reliable D call. V was clipped by 3 bases and J by 8 bases, with 19 bases between them. Germline V CDR1 and CDR2: KGHSH, LQKENI. The CDR3 covers 16 residues. CDR3 sequence reads: CASSPASILGGEKLFF. The CDR3 bases are TGTGCCAGCTCACCGGCGTCGATCCTGGGAGGAGAAAAACTGTTTTTT.

This chain uses TRBV19 with TRBJ1-4; possibly TRBD1 for D (5 bases). V lost 7 bases to trimming and J lost 0 bases, with 15 bases between them. The CDR3 runs to 16 residues. Germline V gene data show CDR1 as LNHDA and CDR2 as SQIVND (reference sequence). For the CDR3, the DNA is TGTGCCAGTACGGACGTCACGGGGGCAACTAATGAAAAACTGTTTTTT. Its protein product is CASTDVTGATNEKLFF. The variable domain in full, with the rest retrieved from reference TRBV19 and TRBJ1-4, is DGGITQSPKYLFRKEGQNVTLSCEQNLNHDAMYWYRQDPGQGLRLIYYSQIVNDFQKGDIAEGYSVSREKKESFPLTVTSAQKNPTAFYLCASTDVTGATNEKLFFGSGTQLSVL.

J is TRBJ2-1 and V is TRBV18; 9 bases fit TRBD2. There are 17 residues in the CDR3. Trimming cost V 4 bases and J 1 base; bases outside gene matches: 8. CDR1 KGHSH and CDR2 LQKENI come from the germline V gene. The CDR3 DNA reads as TGTGCCAGCTCACGAAGTAGCGGGAGCCCTTCCTACAATGAGCAGTTCTTC. This codes for CASSRSSGSPSYNEQFF. Complete variable domain (other parts from reference TRBV18 and TRBJ2-1): NAGVMQNPRHLVRRRGQEARLRCSPMKGHSHVYWYRQLPEEGLKFMVYLQKENIIDESGMPKERFSAEFPKEGPSILRIQQVVRGDSAAYFCASSRSSGSPSYNEQFFGPGTRLTVL.

The V call is TRBV7-8, the J call TRBJ2-5; 11 nucleotides line up with TRBD1. V lost 1 base and J lost 4; bases outside the gene matches: 14. CDR3 length equals 19 residues. Germline V gene sequence: CDR1 SGHVS, CDR2 FQNEAQ. CDR3 coding DNA: TGTGCCAGCAGCTTAGGGGTTGGACAGGGGGCTTCATTCCGAGAGACCCAGTACTTC. Translating gives CASSLGVGQGASFRETQYF.

V usage is TRBV3-1 (or the pseudogene TRBV3-2) and J usage is TRBJ2-2; no reliable D call. The CDR3 length is 13 residues. V lost 1 base and J 5 bases, leaving 5 bases between the germline ends. The germline V gene has CDR1 LGHDT and CDR2 YNNKEL (reference sequence). CDR3 DNA sequence: TGTGCCAGCAGCCAAGTTAGAACCGGGGAGCTGTTTTTT. Protein: CASSQVRTGELFF.

The chain joins TRBV19 to TRBJ1-5; possible D gene TRBD1, 6 bases. Looked up from germline, CDR1 is LNHDA and CDR2 is SQIVND (reference sequence). V dropped 7 bases and J dropped 2 bases, with 12 bases sitting between them. The CDR3 length is 14 residues. The CDR3: CASNFGQRNQPQHF. Here the CDR3 DNA reads TGTGCCAGTAATTTTGGACAGCGCAATCAGCCCCAGCATTTT.

The rearrangement joins TRBV28 to TRBJ2-7, with a tentative D call TRBD2 (6 bases). V was clipped by 6 bases and J by 3 bases, with 9 bases between them. CDR1 is MDHEN, CDR2 SYDVKM, per germline. The CDR3 consists of 12 residues. The CDR3 nucleotides read TGTGCCAGCAGGGGGGGTCTCTACGAGCAGTACTTC. It translates to CASRGGLYEQYF.

The CDR3 here is CASSETAYSNQPQHF. The CDR3 region has the DNA TGTGCCAGCAGTGAGACAGCCTATAGCAATCAGCCCCAGCATTTT. The chain links TRBV2 to TRBJ1-5; D might be TRBD1 (5 bases). The CDR3 spans 15 residues. V lost 3 bases to trimming and J lost 0 bases, with 9 bases between them. CDR1 and CDR2 from the germline V gene are SNHLY and FYNNEI.

The chain combines TRBV10-3 with TRBJ1-4, with D unresolved. Trimming removed 10 bases at V and 0 bases at J, with 15 bases between. This CDR3 has 15 residues. Germline V gives CDR1 ENHRY, CDR2 SYGVKD. The CDR3 spells CATMGGPATNEKLFF. For the CDR3, the DNA is TGTGCCACCATGGGAGGGCCTGCAACTAATGAAAAACTGTTTTTT.

The V and J genes are TRBV27 and TRBJ2-7; TRBD2 aligns across 7 bases. The CDR3 runs to 14 residues. The V segment lost 6 bases and the J segment 4 bases; nucleotides outside the gene matches: 9. Germline CDR1 and CDR2: MNHEY and SMNVEV (reference sequence). The DNA of the CDR3 is TGTGCCAGCAGGGTCTGGGCGGGAGTATACGAGCAGTACTTC. Amino acids: CASRVWAGVYEQYF.

The V call is TRBV6-6, the J call TRBJ1-2; TRBD1 matches at 8 bases. With 6 bases clipped from V and 8 bases from J, the junction kept 11 bases outside the gene matches. The CDR3 is made up of 14 amino acids. Germline lookup yields CDR1 MNHNY and CDR2 SVGAGI (reference sequence). In DNA, the CDR3 is TGTGCCAGCAGCGACGGGGACAGGAGGCGCGGCTACACCTTC. Residues: CASSDGDRRRGYTF.

This clone has just one count. V is TRBV7-2 and J is TRBJ1-2; D unresolved. Trimming took 1 base from V and 4 from J, leaving 10 bases between them. CDR1 SGHTA and CDR2 FQGNSA come from the germline V gene. CDR3 length: 14 amino acids. This CDR3 reads CASSLGSPGYGYTF. The CDR3 bases are TGTGCCAGCAGCTTAGGCAGTCCGGGCTATGGCTACACCTTC.

V gene TRBV3-1 (or the pseudogene TRBV3-2) combines with J gene TRBJ1-6, with a weak D call TRBD1 (6 bases). V was pared by 4 bases and J by 5 bases, with 21 bases between. CDR3 size: 18 residues. In germline, CDR1 is LGHDT, CDR2 YNNKEL (reference sequence). The CDR3 loop reads CASSPFVGGLGNNSPLHF. CDR3 coding DNA: TGTGCCAGCAGCCCATTCGTGGGGGGGCTTGGAAATAATTCACCCCTCCACTTT.

The chain couples TRBV18 to TRBJ2-5; D unclear. In germline, CDR1 is KGHSH, CDR2 LQKENI. The CDR3 has 14 amino acids. Between the trimmed V and J ends, which lost 0 bases and 5 bases, there was a span of 10 bases. For the CDR3, the DNA is TGTGCCAGCTCACCACCTGTGACGCGGGAGACCCAGTACTTC. This encodes CASSPPVTRETQYF.

The chain combines TRBV2 with TRBJ1-5; D is ambiguous. The CDR3 contains 13 residues. Germline values: CDR1 SNHLY, CDR2 FYNNEI. The ends were cut back, 8 bases at V and 3 bases at J, with 11 bases in the middle. The CDR3 DNA follows: TGTGCCAGCTCCGGTCTTTCCAATCAGCCCCAGCATTTT. Amino acid sequence: CASSGLSNQPQHF.